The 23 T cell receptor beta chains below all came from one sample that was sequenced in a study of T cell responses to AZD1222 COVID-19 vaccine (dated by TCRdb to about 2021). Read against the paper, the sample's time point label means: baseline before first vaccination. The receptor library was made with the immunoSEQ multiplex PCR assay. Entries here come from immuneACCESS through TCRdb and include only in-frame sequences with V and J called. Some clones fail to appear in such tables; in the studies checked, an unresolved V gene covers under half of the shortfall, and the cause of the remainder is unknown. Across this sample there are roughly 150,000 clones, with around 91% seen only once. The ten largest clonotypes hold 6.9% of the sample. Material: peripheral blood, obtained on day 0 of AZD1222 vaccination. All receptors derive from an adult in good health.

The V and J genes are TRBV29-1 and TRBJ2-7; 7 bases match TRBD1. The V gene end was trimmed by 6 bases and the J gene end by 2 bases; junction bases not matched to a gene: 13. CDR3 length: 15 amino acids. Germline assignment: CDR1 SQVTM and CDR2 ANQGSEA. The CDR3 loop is CSVLPSGTATYEQYF. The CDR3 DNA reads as TGCAGCGTATTACCGAGTGGGACAGCAACCTACGAGCAGTACTTC.

The CDR3 bases are TGTGCCAGCAGCGCTCTAGCGGGGGGCCTGGGGGCAGAGACCCAGTACTTC. Translation: CASSALAGGLGAETQYF. The chain recombines TRBV13 with TRBJ2-5; 11 bases match TRBD2. Trimming at V came to 5 bases and at J to 4 bases, leaving 12 bases not matched to a gene. The germline V gene encodes CDR1 PRHDT and CDR2 FYEKMQ (reference sequence). The CDR3 totals 17 residues.

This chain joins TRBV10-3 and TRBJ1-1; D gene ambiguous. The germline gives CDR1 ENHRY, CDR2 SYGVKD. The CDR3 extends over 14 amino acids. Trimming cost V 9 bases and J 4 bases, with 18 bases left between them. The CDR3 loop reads CAIRDPRDGTEAFF. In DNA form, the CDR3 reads TGTGCCATTAGGGATCCCCGGGATGGCACTGAAGCTTTCTTT.

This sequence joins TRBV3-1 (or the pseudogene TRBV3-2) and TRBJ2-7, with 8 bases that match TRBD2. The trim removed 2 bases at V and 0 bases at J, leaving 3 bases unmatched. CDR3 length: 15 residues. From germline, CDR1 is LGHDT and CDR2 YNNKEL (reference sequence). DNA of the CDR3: TGTGCCAGCAGCCAAAAGCGGGGGCCCTCCTACGAGCAGTACGTC. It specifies CASSQKRGPSYEQYV.

CDR3 coding DNA: TGTGCCATCAGTGAGGAGGGGGGCTCCTACAATGAGCAGTTCTTC. It yields the protein CAISEEGGSYNEQFF. This chain links TRBV10-3 with TRBJ2-1; D may be TRBD1 or TRBD2 (6 bases each). Germline values: CDR1 ENHRY, CDR2 SYGVKD. The V gene lost 2 bases and the J gene lost 0 bases, with 8 bases spanning the gap. The CDR3 length is 15 residues.

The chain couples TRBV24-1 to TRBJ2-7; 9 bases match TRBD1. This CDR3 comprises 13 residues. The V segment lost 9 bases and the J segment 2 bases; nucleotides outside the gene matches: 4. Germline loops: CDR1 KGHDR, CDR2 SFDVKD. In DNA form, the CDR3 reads TGTGCCACCGCCAGACAGGGGGCCTACGAGCAGTACGTC. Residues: CATARQGAYEQYV.

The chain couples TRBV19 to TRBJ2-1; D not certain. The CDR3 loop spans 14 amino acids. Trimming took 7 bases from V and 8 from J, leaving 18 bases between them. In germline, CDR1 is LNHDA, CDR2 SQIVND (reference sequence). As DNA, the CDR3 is TGTGCCAGTAACTTAGGACGCGAACGGGATGAGCAGTTCTTC. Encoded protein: CASNLGRERDEQFF.

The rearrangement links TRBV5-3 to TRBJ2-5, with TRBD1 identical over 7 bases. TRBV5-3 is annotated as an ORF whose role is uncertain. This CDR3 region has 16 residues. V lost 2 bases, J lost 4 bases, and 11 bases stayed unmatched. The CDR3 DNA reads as TGTGCCAGAAGCTTTCCCACGGGGACAGTAGGAGAGACCCAGTACTTC. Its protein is CARSFPTGTVGETQYF.

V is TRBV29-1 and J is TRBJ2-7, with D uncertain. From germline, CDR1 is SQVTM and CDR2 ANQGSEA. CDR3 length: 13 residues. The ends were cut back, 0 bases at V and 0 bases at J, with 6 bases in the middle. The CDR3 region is CSVEEGSSYEQYF. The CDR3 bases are TGCAGCGTTGAAGAGGGTTCCTCCTACGAGCAGTACTTC.

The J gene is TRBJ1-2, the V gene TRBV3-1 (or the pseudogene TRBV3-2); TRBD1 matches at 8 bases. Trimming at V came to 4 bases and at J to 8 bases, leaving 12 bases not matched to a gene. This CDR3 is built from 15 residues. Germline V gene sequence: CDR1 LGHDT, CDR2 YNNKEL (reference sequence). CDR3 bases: TGTGCCAGCAGCCCTCGGGACAGGTCTTATGAGGGCTACACCTTC. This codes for CASSPRDRSYEGYTF.

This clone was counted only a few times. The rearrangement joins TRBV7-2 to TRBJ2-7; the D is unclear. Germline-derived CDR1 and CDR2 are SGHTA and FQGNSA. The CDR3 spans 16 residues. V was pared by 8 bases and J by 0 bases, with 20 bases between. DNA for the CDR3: TGTGCCAGCGGTGGGCAGCTCTTACTACTCTCCTACGAGCAGTACTTC. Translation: CASGGQLLLLSYEQYF.

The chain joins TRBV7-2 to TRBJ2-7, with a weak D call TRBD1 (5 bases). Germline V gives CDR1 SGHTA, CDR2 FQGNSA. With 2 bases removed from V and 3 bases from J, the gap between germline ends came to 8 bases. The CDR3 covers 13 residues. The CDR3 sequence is CASSLLQGYEQYF. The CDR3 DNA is TGTGCCAGCAGCTTATTGCAGGGCTACGAGCAGTACTTC.

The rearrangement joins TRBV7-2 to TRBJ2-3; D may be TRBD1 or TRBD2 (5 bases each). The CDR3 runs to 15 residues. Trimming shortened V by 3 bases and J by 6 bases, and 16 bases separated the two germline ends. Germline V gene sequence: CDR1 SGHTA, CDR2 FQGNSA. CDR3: CASSFEPGPFDTQYF. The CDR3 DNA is TGTGCCAGCAGCTTTGAACCGGGACCATTTGATACGCAGTATTTT. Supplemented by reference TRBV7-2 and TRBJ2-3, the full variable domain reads GAGVSQSPSNKVTEKGKDVELRCDPISGHTALYWYRQSLGQGLEFLIYFQGNSAPDKSGLPSDRFSAERTGGSVSTLTIQRTQQEDSAVYLCASSFEPGPFDTQYFGPGTRLTVL.

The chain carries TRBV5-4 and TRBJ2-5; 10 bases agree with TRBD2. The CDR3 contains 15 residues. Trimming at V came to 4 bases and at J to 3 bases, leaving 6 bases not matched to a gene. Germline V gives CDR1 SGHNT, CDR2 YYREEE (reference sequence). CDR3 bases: TGTGCCAGCAGCCGCCGGCTAGCGGGGGAAGAGACCCAGTACTTC. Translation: CASSRRLAGEETQYF. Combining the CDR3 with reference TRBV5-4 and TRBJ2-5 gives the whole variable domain ETGVTQSPTHLIKTRGQQVTLRCSSQSGHNTVSWYQQALGQGPQFIFQYYREEENGRGNFPPRFSGLQFPNYSSELNVNALELDDSALYLCASSRRLAGEETQYFGPGTRLLVL.

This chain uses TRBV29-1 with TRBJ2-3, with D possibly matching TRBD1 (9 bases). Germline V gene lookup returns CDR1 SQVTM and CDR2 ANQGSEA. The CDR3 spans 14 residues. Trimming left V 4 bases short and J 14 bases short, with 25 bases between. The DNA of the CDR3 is TGCAGCGTTGCCTCAATCCGGGGGGGACAGGGTTTGTATTTT. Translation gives CSVASIRGGQGLYF.

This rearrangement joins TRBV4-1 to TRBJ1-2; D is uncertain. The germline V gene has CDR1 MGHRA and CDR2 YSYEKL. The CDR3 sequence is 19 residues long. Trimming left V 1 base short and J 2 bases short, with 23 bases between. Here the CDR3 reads CASSQGLAREREGNYGYTF. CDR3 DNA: TGCGCCAGCAGCCAAGGGCTAGCCAGAGAACGAGAAGGGAACTATGGCTACACCTTC.

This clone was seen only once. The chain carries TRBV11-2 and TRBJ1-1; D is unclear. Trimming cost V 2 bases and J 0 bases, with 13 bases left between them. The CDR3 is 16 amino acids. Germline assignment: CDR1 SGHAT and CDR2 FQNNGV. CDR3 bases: TGTGCCAGCAGCTTACGAAGATGGGCCATGAACACTGAAGCTTTCTTT. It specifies CASSLRRWAMNTEAFF.

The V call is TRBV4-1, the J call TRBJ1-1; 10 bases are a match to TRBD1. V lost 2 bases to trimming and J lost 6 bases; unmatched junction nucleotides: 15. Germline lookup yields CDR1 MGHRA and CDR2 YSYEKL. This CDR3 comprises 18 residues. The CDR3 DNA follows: TGCGCCAGCAGCCAAAATTTACCGGGACAGGGGAGGAATCCTGAAGCTTTCTTT. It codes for CASSQNLPGQGRNPEAFF.

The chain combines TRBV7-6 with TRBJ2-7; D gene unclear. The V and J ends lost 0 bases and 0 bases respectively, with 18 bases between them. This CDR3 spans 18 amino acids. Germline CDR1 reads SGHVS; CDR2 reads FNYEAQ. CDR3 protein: CASSLAHEAWEGSYEQYF. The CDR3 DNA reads TGTGCCAGCAGCTTAGCCCATGAGGCTTGGGAAGGCTCCTACGAGCAGTACTTC.

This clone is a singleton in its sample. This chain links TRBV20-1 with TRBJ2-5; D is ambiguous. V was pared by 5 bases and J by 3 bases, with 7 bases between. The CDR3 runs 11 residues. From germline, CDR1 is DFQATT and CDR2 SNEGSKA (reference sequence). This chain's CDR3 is CSAAKEETQYF. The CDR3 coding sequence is TGCAGTGCTGCTAAGGAAGAGACCCAGTACTTC.

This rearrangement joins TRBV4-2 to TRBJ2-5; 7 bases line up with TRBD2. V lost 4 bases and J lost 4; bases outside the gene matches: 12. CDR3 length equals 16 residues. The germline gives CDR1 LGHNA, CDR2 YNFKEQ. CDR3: CASSPGLAVGGETQYF. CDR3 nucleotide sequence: TGTGCCAGCAGCCCCGGGCTAGCGGTGGGGGGAGAGACCCAGTACTTC.

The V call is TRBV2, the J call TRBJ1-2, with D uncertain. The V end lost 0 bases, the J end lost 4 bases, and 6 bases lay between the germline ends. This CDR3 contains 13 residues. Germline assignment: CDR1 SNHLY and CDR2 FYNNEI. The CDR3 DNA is TGTGCCAGCAGTGAAGCGCAGGTCTATGGCTACACCTTC. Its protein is CASSEAQVYGYTF. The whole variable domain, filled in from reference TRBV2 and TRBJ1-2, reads EPEVTQTPSHQVTQMGQEVILRCVPISNHLYFYWYRQILGQKVEFLVSFYNNEISEKSEIFDDQFSVERPDGSNFTLKIRSTKLEDSAMYFCASSEAQVYGYTFGSGTRLTVV.

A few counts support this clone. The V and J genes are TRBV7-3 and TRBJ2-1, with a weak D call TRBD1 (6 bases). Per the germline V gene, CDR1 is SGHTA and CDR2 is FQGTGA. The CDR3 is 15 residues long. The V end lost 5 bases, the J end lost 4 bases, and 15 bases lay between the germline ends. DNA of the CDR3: TGTGCCAGCAGCCTACAGGGCAGGGAGTACAATGAGCAGTTCTTC. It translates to CASSLQGREYNEQFF. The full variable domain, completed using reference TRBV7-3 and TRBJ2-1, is GAGVSQTPSNKVTEKGKYVELRCDPISGHTALYWYRQSLGQGPEFLIYFQGTGAADDSGLPNDRFFAVRPEGSVSTLKIQRTERGDSAVYLCASSLQGREYNEQFFGPGTRLTVL.